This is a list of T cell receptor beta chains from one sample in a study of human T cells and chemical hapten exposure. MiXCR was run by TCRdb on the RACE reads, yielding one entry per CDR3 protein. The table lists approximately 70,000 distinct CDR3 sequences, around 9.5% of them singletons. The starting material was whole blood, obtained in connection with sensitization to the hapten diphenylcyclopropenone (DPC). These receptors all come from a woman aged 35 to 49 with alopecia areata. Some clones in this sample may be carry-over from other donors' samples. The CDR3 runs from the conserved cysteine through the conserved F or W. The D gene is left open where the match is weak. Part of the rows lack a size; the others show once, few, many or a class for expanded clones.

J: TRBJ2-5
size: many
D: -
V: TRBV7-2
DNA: TGTGCCAGCAGCTTAGGGGGTTCCCAAGAGACCCAGTACTTC
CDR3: CASSLGGSQETQYF

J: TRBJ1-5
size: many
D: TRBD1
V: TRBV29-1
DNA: TGCAGCGTGGGGACAGGGGGGAACAATCAGCCCCAGCATTTT
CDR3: CSVGTGGNNQPQHF

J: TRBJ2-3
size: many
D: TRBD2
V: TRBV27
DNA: TGTGCCAGCAGCCGACTAGCGGGGTCAGATACGCAGTATTTT
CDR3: CASSRLAGSDTQYF

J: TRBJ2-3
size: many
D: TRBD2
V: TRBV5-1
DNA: TGCGCCAGCAGCCGGACTAGCGGGACTCCCACAGATACGCAGTATTTT
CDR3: CASSRTSGTPTDTQYF

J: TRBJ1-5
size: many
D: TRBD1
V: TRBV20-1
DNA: TGCAGTGCTACGTGGACAGGGAATCAGCCCCAGCATTTT
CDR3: CSATWTGNQPQHF

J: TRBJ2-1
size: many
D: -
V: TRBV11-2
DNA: TGTGCCAGCAGCTTAGCCCCGGGACTCTCCTACAATGAGCAGTTCTTC
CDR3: CASSLAPGLSYNEQFF

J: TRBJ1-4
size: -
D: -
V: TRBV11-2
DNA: TGTGCCAGCAGCTTAGACCGTGAAAAACTGTTTTTT
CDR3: CASSLDREKLFF

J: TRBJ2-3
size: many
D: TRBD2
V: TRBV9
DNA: TGTGCCAGCAGCGTAGATCCTAGCGGGGGAACAGATACGCAGTATTTT
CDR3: CASSVDPSGGTDTQYF

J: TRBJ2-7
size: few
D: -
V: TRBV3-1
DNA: TGTGCCAGCAGCCCTTCAGGGGGCGGGGGAGAGCAGTACTTC
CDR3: CASSPSGGGGEQYF

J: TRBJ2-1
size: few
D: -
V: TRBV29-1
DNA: TGCAGCGTGACGGGGATTAGCGCGTACAATGAGCAGTTCTTC
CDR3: CSVTGISAYNEQFF

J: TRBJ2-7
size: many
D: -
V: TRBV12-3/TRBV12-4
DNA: TGTGCCAGCAGTCCAGAAAACTACGAGCAGTACTTC
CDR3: CASSPENYEQYF

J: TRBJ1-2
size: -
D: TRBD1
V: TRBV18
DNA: TGTGCCAGCTCACAAGGACAGGCCGTTTATGGCTACACCTTC
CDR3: CASSQGQAVYGYTF

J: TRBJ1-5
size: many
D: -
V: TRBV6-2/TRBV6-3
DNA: TGTGCCAGCAGTTACCGGGACACAAGCAATCAGCCCCAGCATTTT
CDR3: CASSYRDTSNQPQHF

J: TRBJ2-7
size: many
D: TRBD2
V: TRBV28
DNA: TGTGCCAGCAGTCGAGGGGGACTAGAATACGAGCAGTACTTC
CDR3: CASSRGGLEYEQYF

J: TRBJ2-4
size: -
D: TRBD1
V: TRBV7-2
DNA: TGTGCCAGCAGCTTAGACGGTCGACAGGGGGGAAACATTCAGTACTTC
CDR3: CASSLDGRQGGNIQYF

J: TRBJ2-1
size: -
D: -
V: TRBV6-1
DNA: TGTGCCAGCAGCGGCGGGGACGCTGGGGGTTATGAGCAGTTCTTC
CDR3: CASSGGDAGGYEQFF

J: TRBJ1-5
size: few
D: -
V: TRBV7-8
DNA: TGTGCCAGCCGAAGCGGTTACAATCAGCCCCAGCATTTT
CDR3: CASRSGYNQPQHF

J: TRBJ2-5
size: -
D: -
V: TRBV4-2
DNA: TGTGCCAGCAGCCCGGGCCCCCTCTCGGCTACCGGAGGGACCCAGTACTTC
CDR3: CASSPGPLSATGGTQYF

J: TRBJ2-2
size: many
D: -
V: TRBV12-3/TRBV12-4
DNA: TGTGCCAGCAACATTGGTTCGGACACCGGGGAGCTGTTTTTT
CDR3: CASNIGSDTGELFF

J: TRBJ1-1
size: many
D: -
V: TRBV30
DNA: TGTGCCTGGATGTCTTTTGAAGCTTTCTTT
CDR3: CAWMSFEAFF

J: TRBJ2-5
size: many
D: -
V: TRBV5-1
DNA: TGCGCCAGCAGCTTCCAAGAGACCCAGTACTTC
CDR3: CASSFQETQYF

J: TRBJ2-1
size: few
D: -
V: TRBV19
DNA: TGTGCCAGTAGTATAGGAGACAATGAGCAGTTCTTC
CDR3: CASSIGDNEQFF

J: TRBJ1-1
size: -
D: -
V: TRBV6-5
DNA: TGTGCCAGCGGGTTGACGGTGAACACTGAAGCTTTCTTT
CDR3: CASGLTVNTEAFF

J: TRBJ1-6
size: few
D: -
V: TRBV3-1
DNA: TGTGCCAGCAGCCAAGACCATAATTCACCCCTCCACTTT
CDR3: CASSQDHNSPLHF

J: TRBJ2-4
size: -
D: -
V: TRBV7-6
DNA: TGTGCCAGCAGCTTAGAAGCTTCAGTCCCCTACAACAGGGGACTAGCCAAAAACATTCAGTACTTC
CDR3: CASSLEASVPYNRGLAKNIQYF

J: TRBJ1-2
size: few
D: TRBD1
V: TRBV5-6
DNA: TGTGCCAGCAGCTGGGACAGGCGGGTTGGCTACACCTTC
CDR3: CASSWDRRVGYTF

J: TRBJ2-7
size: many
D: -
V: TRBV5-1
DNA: TGCGCCAGCAGCCGAACCGGACAGCCCTACGAGCAGTACTTC
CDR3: CASSRTGQPYEQYF